A selection of T cell receptor beta chains follows, all from one sample in a study of T cells in Graves' hyperthyroidism and ophthalmopathy. TCRdb re-derived calls from the multiplex PCR reads in MiXCR, one entry per CDR3 protein. This repertoire shows 270,000 or so distinct CDR3 sequences, around 15% found once; its top ten account for 30%. The sequencing sample was made of blood. The receptors originated from a woman between 50 and 59 years old with Graves' hyperthyroidism that later progressed to Graves' ophthalmopathy. The CDR3 runs from the conserved cysteine through the conserved F or W. The D gene is left open where the match is weak. Some rows have no size entry. The others give once, few or many, or a class for an expanded clone.

j_call: TRBJ2-3
d_call: NA
v_call: TRBV2
clone_size: many
cdr3_aa: CASSDRRGADTQYF
cdr3_nt: TGTGCCAGCAGTGATAGGCGGGGAGCAGATACGCAGTATTTT

j_call: TRBJ2-1
d_call: TRBD2
v_call: TRBV27
clone_size: many
cdr3_aa: CASSPIGLAGNNEQFF
cdr3_nt: TGTGCCAGCAGTCCCATCGGACTAGCGGGAAACAATGAGCAGTTCTTC

j_call: TRBJ2-3
d_call: TRBD2
v_call: TRBV28
clone_size: few
cdr3_aa: CGRTSRTQYF
cdr3_nt: TGTGGCCGGACTAGCAGAACGCAGTATTTT

j_call: TRBJ1-1
d_call: NA
v_call: TRBV3-1
clone_size: many
cdr3_aa: CASSQEGARKAFF
cdr3_nt: TGTGCCAGCAGCCAAGAGGGGGCGAGAAAAGCTTTCTTT

j_call: TRBJ2-7
d_call: NA
v_call: TRBV11-2
clone_size: NA
cdr3_aa: CANSLGYPRSVQYF
cdr3_nt: TGTGCCAACAGCCTGGGATATCCTCGCTCAGTGCAGTACTTC

j_call: TRBJ2-2
d_call: NA
v_call: TRBV30
clone_size: few
cdr3_aa: CAWSRSGVTGELFF
cdr3_nt: TGTGCCTGGAGTCGGTCAGGGGTGACCGGGGAGCTGTTTTTT

j_call: TRBJ1-2
d_call: TRBD1
v_call: TRBV12-3/TRBV12-4
clone_size: many
cdr3_aa: CASSLGTVANYGYTF
cdr3_nt: TGTGCCAGCAGTTTGGGGACAGTAGCTAACTATGGCTACACCTTC

j_call: TRBJ1-1
d_call: TRBD1
v_call: TRBV11-2
clone_size: NA
cdr3_aa: CASSERTGGLAFF
cdr3_nt: TGCGCCAGCAGTGAGCGGACAGGGGGGTTGGCTTTCTTT

j_call: TRBJ1-2
d_call: NA
v_call: TRBV20-1
clone_size: once
cdr3_aa: CSASGSYGYTF
cdr3_nt: TGCAGTGCTAGCGGGAGCTATGGCTACACCTTC

j_call: TRBJ1-1
d_call: NA
v_call: TRBV2
clone_size: many
cdr3_aa: CASSEGTEAFF
cdr3_nt: TGTGCCAGCAGTGAAGGGACTGAAGCTTTCTTT

j_call: TRBJ2-3
d_call: TRBD2
v_call: TRBV3-1
clone_size: few
cdr3_aa: CASRDTSGSTDTQYF
cdr3_nt: TGTGCCAGCAGGGATACTAGCGGGAGCACAGATACGCAGTATTTT

j_call: TRBJ1-3
d_call: NA
v_call: TRBV7-7
clone_size: NA
cdr3_aa: CASSLGQGAGNTIYF
cdr3_nt: TGTGCTAGCAGCTTAGGACAAGGGGCTGGAAACACCATATATTTT

j_call: TRBJ2-3
d_call: TRBD2
v_call: TRBV20-1
clone_size: many
cdr3_aa: CSASSGLAGTDTQYF
cdr3_nt: TGCAGTGCTAGTTCGGGGCTAGCGGGCACAGATACGCAGTATTTT

j_call: TRBJ2-7
d_call: TRBD2
v_call: TRBV20-1
clone_size: many
cdr3_aa: CSVERDDYEQYF
cdr3_nt: TGCAGTGTAGAGCGGGATGACTACGAGCAGTACTTC

j_call: TRBJ2-7
d_call: NA
v_call: TRBV3-1
clone_size: many
cdr3_aa: CASSQNLWTANYEQYF
cdr3_nt: TGTGCCAGCAGCCAAAATCTGTGGACAGCCAACTACGAGCAGTACTTC

j_call: TRBJ2-2
d_call: TRBD1
v_call: TRBV7-7
clone_size: many
cdr3_aa: CASSQTGPPGELFF
cdr3_nt: TGTGCTAGCAGCCAGACAGGGCCCCCCGGGGAGCTGTTTTTT

j_call: TRBJ2-6
d_call: NA
v_call: TRBV13
clone_size: few
cdr3_aa: CASSSTEITNVLTF
cdr3_nt: TGTGCCAGCAGCTCGACAGAGATTACCAACGTCCTGACTTTC

j_call: TRBJ1-5
d_call: TRBD1
v_call: TRBV6-1
clone_size: few
cdr3_aa: CASSPQTGNQPQHF
cdr3_nt: TGTGCCAGCAGTCCCCAGACAGGGAATCAGCCCCAGCATTTT

j_call: TRBJ2-7
d_call: NA
v_call: TRBV7-2
clone_size: many
cdr3_aa: CASSFSTSYEQYF
cdr3_nt: TGTGCCAGCAGCTTCTCGACCTCCTACGAGCAGTACTTC

j_call: TRBJ2-5
d_call: NA
v_call: TRBV6-1
clone_size: NA
cdr3_aa: CASSEELGSQETQYF
cdr3_nt: TGTGCCAGCAGTGAAGAGTTGGGATCACAAGAGACCCAGTACTTC

j_call: TRBJ2-3
d_call: NA
v_call: TRBV5-1
clone_size: many
cdr3_aa: CASSLSTRRTDTQYF
cdr3_nt: TGCGCCAGCAGCTTGTCCACTAGACGCACAGATACGCAGTATTTT

j_call: TRBJ2-1
d_call: TRBD2
v_call: TRBV7-9
clone_size: many
cdr3_aa: CASSLSGTSTYNEQFF
cdr3_nt: TGTGCCAGCAGCTTAAGCGGGACTAGCACTTACAATGAGCAGTTCTTC

j_call: TRBJ2-2
d_call: TRBD2
v_call: TRBV5-6
clone_size: many
cdr3_aa: CASSTQLAGLTGELFF
cdr3_nt: TGTGCCAGCAGCACCCAACTAGCGGGGCTTACCGGGGAGCTGTTTTTT

j_call: TRBJ2-7
d_call: NA
v_call: TRBV20-1
clone_size: many
cdr3_aa: CSARDWAGNEQYF
cdr3_nt: TGCAGTGCTAGAGATTGGGCGGGGAACGAGCAGTACTTC

j_call: TRBJ2-1
d_call: TRBD2
v_call: TRBV11-2
clone_size: many
cdr3_aa: CASSPGGRAYNEQFF
cdr3_nt: TGTGCCAGCAGCCCGGGGGGAAGAGCCTACAATGAGCAGTTCTTC

j_call: TRBJ2-5
d_call: TRBD2
v_call: TRBV15
clone_size: NA
cdr3_aa: CATSSRGTSGLYQETQYF
cdr3_nt: TGTGCCACCAGCTCCCGGGGGACTAGCGGGCTATATCAAGAGACCCAGTACTTC

j_call: TRBJ1-3
d_call: NA
v_call: TRBV2
clone_size: NA
cdr3_aa: CASGGGHISGNTIYF
cdr3_nt: TGTGCCAGCGGGGGTGGACACATCTCTGGAAACACCATATATTTT

j_call: TRBJ2-1
d_call: TRBD2
v_call: TRBV3-1
clone_size: many
cdr3_aa: CASSQDPVAGGLSSYNEQFF
cdr3_nt: TGTGCCAGCAGCCAAGATCCCGTAGCGGGAGGCCTCAGCTCCTACAATGAGCAGTTCTTC

j_call: TRBJ2-1
d_call: TRBD1
v_call: TRBV11-2
clone_size: few
cdr3_aa: CASSLVSDRGLNYNEQFF
cdr3_nt: TGTGCCAGCAGCTTAGTGTCGGACAGGGGGCTTAACTACAATGAGCAGTTCTTC

j_call: TRBJ1-1
d_call: NA
v_call: TRBV20-1
clone_size: many
cdr3_aa: CSARDWGGSGAMNTEAFF
cdr3_nt: TGCAGTGCTAGAGATTGGGGTGGGTCGGGAGCCATGAACACTGAAGCTTTCTTT

j_call: TRBJ2-1
d_call: TRBD1
v_call: TRBV6-2/TRBV6-3
clone_size: NA
cdr3_aa: CACSYAGTGQQFF
cdr3_nt: TGTGCCTGCAGTTACGCTGGGACAGGACAGCAGTTCTTC

j_call: TRBJ2-1
d_call: NA
v_call: TRBV20-1
clone_size: many
cdr3_aa: CSARAQGRNEQFF
cdr3_nt: TGCAGTGCTAGAGCACAGGGTCGGAATGAGCAGTTCTTC